This T cell receptor beta chain was obtained from a study of T-cell memory formation after mild COVID-19. Study-wide context: There were largely donor-specific TCR clusters. Study findings and constraints: Later expanders leaned toward CD4+, whereas clones contracting from day 15 to 85 were balanced CD4/CD8. Pre-infection memory carried some responding clones, suggesting that cross-reactive memory joined.

5'RACE primed at constant segments yielded TCR alpha and TCR beta cDNA libraries bearing sample barcodes and UMIs. TCRdb recomputed calls from the 5' RACE reads with MiXCR, one row per CDR3 protein. The table records fewer than 700,000 distinct CDR3 sequences, around 17% of them present only once. Looked up from germline, CDR1 is SGDLS and CDR2 is YYNGEE. V dropped 4 bases and J dropped 0 bases, with 15 bases sitting between them. The CDR3 spans 16 residues. Points on this clonotype: Its target is unknown.

The genes are TRBV9 and TRBJ2-3, with D unresolved. The clonotype comes from an adult woman who had mild COVID-19 (a few samples of this study predate the infection). Cell type and time point are not known. Material for sequencing was PBMCs or a T cell subset sorted from them (not recorded which). The CDR3, as DNA: TGTGCCAGCAGCATATCCCGGACCAGTAGCACAGATACGCAGTATTTT. It yields the protein CASSISRTSSTDTQYF.